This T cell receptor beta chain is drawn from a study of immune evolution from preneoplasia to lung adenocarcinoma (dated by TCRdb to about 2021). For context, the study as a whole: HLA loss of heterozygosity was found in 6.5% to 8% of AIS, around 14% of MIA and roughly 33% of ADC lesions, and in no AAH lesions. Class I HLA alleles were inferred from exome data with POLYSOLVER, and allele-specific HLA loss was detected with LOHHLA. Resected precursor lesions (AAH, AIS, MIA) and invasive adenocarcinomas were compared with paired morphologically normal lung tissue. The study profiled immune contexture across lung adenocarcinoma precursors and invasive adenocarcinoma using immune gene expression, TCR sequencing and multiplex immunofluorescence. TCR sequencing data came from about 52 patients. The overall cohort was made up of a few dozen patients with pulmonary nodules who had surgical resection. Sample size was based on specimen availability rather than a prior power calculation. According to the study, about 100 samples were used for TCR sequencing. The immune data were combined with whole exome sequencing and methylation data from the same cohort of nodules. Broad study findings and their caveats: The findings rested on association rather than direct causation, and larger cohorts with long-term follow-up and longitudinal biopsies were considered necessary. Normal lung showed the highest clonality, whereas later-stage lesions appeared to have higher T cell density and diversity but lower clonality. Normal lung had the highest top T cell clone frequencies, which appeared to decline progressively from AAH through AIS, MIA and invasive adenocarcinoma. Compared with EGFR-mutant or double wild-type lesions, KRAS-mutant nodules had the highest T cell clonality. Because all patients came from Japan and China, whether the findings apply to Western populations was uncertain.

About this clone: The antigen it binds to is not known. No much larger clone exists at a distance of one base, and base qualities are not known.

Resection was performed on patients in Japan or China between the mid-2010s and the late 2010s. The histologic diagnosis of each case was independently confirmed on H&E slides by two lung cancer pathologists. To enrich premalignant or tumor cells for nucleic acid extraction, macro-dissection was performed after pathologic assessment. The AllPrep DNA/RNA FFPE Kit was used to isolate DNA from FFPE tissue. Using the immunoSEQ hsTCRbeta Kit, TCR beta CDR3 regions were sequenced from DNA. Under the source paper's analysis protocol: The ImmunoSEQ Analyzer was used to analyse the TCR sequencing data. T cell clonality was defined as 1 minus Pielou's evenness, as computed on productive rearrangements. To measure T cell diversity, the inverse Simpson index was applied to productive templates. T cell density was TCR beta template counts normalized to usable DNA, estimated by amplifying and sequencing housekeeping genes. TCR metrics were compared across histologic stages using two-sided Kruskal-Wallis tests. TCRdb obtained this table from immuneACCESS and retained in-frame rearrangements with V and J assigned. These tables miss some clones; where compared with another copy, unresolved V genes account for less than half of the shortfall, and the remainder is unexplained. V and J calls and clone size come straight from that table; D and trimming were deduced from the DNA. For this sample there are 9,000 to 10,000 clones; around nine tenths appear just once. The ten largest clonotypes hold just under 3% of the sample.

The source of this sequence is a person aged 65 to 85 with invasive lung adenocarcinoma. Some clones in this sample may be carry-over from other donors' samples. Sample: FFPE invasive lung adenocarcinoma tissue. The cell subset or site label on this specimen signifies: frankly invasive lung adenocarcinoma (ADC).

The sequence in DNA is TGTGCCTGGAGACTACCTGGACAGGGCGGAGACGGCTACACCTTC. Its coded protein is CAWRLPGQGGDGYTF. Recombination connected TRBV30 to TRBJ1-2; 8 of the junction bases match TRBD1. The V end gives up 3 bases and the J end 8 bases, leaving 14 bases in the junction not matched to a gene. Based on the germline V gene (reference sequence), the CDR1 and CDR2 sequences are GTSNPN and SVGIG. The CDR3 measures 15 amino acids from cysteine to phenylalanine. This entry keeps only the CDR3 DNA: 45 bases, framed from base 1.